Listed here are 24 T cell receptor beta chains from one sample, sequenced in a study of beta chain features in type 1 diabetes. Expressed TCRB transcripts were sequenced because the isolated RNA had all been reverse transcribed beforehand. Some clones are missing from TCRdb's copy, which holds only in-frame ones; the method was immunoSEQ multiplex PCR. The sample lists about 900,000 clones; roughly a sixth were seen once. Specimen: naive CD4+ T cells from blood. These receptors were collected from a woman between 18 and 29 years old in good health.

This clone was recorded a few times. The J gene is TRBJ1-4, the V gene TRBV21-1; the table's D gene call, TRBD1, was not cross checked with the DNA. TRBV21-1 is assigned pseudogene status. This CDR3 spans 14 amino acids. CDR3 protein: CASSKGPPNEKLFF. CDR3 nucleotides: TGTGCCAGCAGCAAAGGGCCGCCCAATGAAAAACTGTTTTTT.

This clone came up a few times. CDR3 nucleotides: TGTGCCAGCAGCTTAAAAGGGTCACAGGGTTATGGCTACACCTTC. The encoded protein is CASSLKGSQGYGYTF. V gene TRBV7-9 combines with J gene TRBJ1-2, with D tentatively TRBD1 (6 bases). This CDR3 region has 15 residues. Trimming cost V 2 bases and J 5 bases, with 15 bases left between them. CDR1 and CDR2 from the germline V gene are SEHNR and FQNEAQ (reference sequence). The variable domain in full, completed from reference TRBV7-9 and TRBJ1-2, reads DTGVSQNPRHKITKRGQNVTFRCDPISEHNRLYWYRQTLGQGPEFLTYFQNEAQLEKSRLLSDRFSAERPKGSFSTLEIQRTEQGDSAMYLCASSLKGSQGYGYTFGSGTRLTVV.

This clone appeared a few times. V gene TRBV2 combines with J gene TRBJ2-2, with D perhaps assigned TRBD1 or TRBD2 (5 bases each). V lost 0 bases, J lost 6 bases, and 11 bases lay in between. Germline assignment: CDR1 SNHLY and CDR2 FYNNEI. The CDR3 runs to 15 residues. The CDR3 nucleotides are TGTGCCAGCAGTGAAGCCCCTCGAGGGGCCGGGGAGCTGTTTTTT. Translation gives CASSEAPRGAGELFF.

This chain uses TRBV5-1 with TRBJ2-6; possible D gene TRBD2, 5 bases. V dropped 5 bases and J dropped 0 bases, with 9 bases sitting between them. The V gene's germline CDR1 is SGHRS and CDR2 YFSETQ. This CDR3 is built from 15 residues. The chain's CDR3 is CASRGGPSGANVLTF. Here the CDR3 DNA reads TGCGCCAGCAGGGGCGGGCCCTCTGGGGCCAACGTCCTGACTTTC.

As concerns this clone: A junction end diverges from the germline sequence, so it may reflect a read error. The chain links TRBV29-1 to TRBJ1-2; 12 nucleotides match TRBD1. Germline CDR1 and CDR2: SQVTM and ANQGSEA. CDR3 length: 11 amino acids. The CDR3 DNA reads TGCAGCGCCGTGGAGGGACAGGGGGCCCAATTC. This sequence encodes CSAVEGQGAQF.

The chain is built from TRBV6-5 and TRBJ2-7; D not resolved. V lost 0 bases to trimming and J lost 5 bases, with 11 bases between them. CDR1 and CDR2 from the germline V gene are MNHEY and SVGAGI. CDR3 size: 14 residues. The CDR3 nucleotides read TGTGCCAGCAGTTACTCGTACGCTGGGAACGAGCAGTACTTC. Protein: CASSYSYAGNEQYF.

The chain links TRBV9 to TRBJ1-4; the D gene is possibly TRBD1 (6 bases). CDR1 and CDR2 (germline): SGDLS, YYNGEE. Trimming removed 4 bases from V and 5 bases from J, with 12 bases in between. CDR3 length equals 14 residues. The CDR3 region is CASSREGGNEKLFF. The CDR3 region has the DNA TGTGCCAGCAGCAGGGAAGGGGGAAATGAAAAACTGTTTTTT. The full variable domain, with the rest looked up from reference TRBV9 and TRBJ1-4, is DSGVTQTPKHLITATGQRVTLRCSPRSGDLSVYWYQQSLDQGLQFLIQYYNGEERAKGNILERFSAQQFPDLHSELNLSSLELGDSALYFCASSREGGNEKLFFGSGTQLSVL.

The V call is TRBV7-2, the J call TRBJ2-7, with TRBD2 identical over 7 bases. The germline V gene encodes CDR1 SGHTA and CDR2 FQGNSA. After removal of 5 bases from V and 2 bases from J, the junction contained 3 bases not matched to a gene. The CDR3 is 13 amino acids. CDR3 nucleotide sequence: TGTGCCAGCAGCACTAGCGTTACCTACGAGCAGTACTTC. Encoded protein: CASSTSVTYEQYF.

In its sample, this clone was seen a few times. The CDR3 region has the DNA TGTGCCAGCAGCGGAGGGGACCGAGCCTACGAGCAGTACTTC. Translating gives CASSGGDRAYEQYF. This rearrangement joins TRBV7-2 to TRBJ2-7; tentatively, D is TRBD2 (6 bases). The CDR3 contains 14 residues. The V gene lost 5 bases and the J gene lost 2 bases, with 13 bases spanning the gap. CDR1 SGHTA and CDR2 FQGNSA come from the germline V gene.

The chain's CDR3 is CASSKWSSPGGLGNTEAFF. In nucleotides, the CDR3 is TGTGCCAGCAGCAAATGGTCGAGCCCGGGGGGACTTGGGAACACTGAAGCTTTCTTT. V is TRBV21-1 and J is TRBJ1-1. TRBV21-1 counts as a pseudogene. This CDR3 has 19 residues.

Written as DNA, the CDR3 is TGCGCCAGCAGTTCCGGTAGGGGGACCCAGTACTTC. Protein product: CASSSGRGTQYF. The J gene is TRBJ2-5, the V gene TRBV5-1; D might be TRBD1 (5 bases). From germline, CDR1 is SGHRS and CDR2 YFSETQ. The V end was cut by 5 bases, the J end by 7 bases, with 12 bases between. This CDR3 has 12 residues.

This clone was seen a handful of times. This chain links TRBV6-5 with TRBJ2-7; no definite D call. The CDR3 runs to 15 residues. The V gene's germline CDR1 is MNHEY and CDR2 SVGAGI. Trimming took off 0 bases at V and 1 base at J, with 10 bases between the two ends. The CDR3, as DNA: TGTGCCAGCAGTTACTCGTTCGTGGGATCCTACGAGCAGTACTTC. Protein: CASSYSFVGSYEQYF.

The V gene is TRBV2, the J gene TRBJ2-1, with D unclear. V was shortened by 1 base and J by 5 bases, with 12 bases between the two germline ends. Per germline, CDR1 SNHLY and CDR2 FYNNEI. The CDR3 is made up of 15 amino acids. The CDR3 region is CASSEETWEDNEQFF. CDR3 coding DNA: TGTGCCAGCAGTGAAGAAACCTGGGAAGACAATGAGCAGTTCTTC.

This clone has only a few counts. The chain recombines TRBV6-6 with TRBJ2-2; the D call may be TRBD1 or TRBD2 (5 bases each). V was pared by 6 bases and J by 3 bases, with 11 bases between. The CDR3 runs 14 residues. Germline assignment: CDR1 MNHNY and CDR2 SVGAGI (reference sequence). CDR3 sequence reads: CASSFRDHTGELFF. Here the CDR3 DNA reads TGTGCCAGCAGCTTTCGGGACCACACCGGGGAGCTGTTTTTT.

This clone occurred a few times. The CDR3 region is CASSSISSYEQYF. CDR3 nucleotides: TGTGCCAGCAGCTCCATATCTTCCTACGAGCAGTACTTC. The chain couples TRBV5-6 to TRBJ2-7; D is unresolved. Germline V gene lookup returns CDR1 SGHDT and CDR2 YYEEEE. Trimming removed 3 bases at V and 1 base at J, with 8 bases between. The CDR3 is made up of 13 amino acids.

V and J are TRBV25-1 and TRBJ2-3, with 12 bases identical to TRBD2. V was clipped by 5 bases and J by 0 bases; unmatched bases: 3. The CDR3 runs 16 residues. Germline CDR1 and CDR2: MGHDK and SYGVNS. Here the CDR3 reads CASSHGTSGSTDTQYF. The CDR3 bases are TGTGCCAGCAGTCATGGGACTAGCGGGAGCACAGATACGCAGTATTTT.

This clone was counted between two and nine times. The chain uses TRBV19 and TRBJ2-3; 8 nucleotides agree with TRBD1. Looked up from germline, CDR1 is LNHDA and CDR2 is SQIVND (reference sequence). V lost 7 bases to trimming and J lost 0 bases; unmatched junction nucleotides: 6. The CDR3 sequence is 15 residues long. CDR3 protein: CASKGQGLSTDTQYF. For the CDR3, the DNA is TGTGCCAGTAAAGGACAGGGACTGAGCACAGATACGCAGTATTTT.

The CDR3 nucleotides read TGCGCCAGCAGCTTGGGACTAGCGGGAGGCGACACCGGGGAGCTGTTTTTT. Translating gives CASSLGLAGGDTGELFF. The chain joins TRBV5-1 to TRBJ2-2; 13 nucleotides line up with TRBD2. Germline V gene data show CDR1 as SGHRS and CDR2 as YFSETQ. V lost 0 bases, J lost 3 bases, and 2 bases stayed unmatched. CDR3 length: 17 amino acids.

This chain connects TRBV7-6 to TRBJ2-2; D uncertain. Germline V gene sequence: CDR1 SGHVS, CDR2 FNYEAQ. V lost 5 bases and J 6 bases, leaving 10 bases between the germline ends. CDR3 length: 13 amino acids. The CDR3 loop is CASSTQQAGELFF. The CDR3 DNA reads TGTGCCAGCAGCACCCAACAAGCCGGGGAGCTGTTTTTT.

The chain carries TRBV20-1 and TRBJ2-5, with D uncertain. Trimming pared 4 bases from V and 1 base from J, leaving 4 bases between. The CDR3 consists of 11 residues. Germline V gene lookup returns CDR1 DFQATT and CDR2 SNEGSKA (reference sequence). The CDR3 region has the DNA TGCAGTGCTACGGGCCAAGAGACCCAGTACTTC. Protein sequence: CSATGQETQYF.

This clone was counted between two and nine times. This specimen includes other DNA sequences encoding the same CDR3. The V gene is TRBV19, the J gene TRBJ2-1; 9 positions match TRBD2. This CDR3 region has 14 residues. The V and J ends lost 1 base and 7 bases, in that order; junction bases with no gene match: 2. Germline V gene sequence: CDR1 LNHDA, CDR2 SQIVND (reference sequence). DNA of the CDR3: TGTGCCAGTAGTATAGGCCTAGCGGGGAATGAGCAGTTCTTC. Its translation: CASSIGLAGNEQFF. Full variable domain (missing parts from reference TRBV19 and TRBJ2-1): DGGITQSPKYLFRKEGQNVTLSCEQNLNHDAMYWYRQDPGQGLRLIYYSQIVNDFQKGDIAEGYSVSREKKESFPLTVTSAQKNPTAFYLCASSIGLAGNEQFFGPGTRLTVL.

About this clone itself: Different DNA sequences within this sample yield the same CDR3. The CDR3 bases are TGTGCCAGCAGCGTAGGTGCGAGCTCCTACAATGAGCAGTTCTTC. Its protein product is CASSVGASSYNEQFF. The rearrangement uses TRBV9 and TRBJ2-1; D gene ambiguous. V was clipped by 0 bases and J by 0 bases, with 7 bases between them. Germline V gives CDR1 SGDLS, CDR2 YYNGEE. The CDR3 loop spans 15 amino acids.

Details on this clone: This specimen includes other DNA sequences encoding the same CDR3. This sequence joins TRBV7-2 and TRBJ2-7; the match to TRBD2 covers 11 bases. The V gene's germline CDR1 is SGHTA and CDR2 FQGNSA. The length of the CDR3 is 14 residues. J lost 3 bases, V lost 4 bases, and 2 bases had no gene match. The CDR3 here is CASSSGTSGYEQYF. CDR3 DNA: TGTGCCAGCAGCTCGGGGACTAGCGGCTACGAGCAGTACTTC.

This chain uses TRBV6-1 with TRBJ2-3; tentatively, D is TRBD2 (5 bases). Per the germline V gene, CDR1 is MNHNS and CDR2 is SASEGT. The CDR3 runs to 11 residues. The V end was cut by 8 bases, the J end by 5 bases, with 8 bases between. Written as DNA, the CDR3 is TGTGCCAGCGAGAGGGAAGATACGCAGTATTTT. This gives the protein CASEREDTQYF.